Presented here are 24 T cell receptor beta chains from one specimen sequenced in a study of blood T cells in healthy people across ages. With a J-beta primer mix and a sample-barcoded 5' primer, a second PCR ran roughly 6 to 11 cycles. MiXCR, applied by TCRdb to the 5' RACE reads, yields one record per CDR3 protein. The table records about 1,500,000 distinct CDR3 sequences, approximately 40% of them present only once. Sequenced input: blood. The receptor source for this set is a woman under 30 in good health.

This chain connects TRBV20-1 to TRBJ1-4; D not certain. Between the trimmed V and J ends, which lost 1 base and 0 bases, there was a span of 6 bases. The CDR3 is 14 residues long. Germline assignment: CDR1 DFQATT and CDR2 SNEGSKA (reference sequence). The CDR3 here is CSARAVATNEKLFF. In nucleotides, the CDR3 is TGCAGTGCTAGAGCGGTCGCAACTAATGAAAAACTGTTTTTT.

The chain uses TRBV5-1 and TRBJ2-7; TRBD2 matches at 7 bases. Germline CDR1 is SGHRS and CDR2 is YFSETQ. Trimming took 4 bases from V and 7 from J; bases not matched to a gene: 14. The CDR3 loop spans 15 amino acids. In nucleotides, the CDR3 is TGCGCCAGCAGCGCACCTAGCGGAAGGGGCGATGAGCAGTACTTC. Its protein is CASSAPSGRGDEQYF. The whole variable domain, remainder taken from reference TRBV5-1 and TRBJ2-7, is KAGVTQTPRYLIKTRGQQVTLSCSPISGHRSVSWYQQTPGQGLQFLFEYFSETQRNKGNFPGRFSGRQFSNSRSEMNVSTLELGDSALYLCASSAPSGRGDEQYFGPGTRLTVT.

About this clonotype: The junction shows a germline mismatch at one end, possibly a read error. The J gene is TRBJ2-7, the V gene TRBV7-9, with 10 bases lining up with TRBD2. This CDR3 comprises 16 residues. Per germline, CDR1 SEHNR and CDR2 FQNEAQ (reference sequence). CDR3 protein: CASSLAGARGSSEQYF. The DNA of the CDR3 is TGTGCCAGCAGTCTAGCGGGAGCGAGGGGTTCCTCCGAGCAGTACTTC.

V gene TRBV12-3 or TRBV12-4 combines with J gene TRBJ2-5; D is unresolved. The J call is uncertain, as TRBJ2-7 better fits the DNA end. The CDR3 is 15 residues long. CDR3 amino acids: CASSRQDGIIYEQYF. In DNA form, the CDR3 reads TGTGCCAGCAGCCGGCAGGACGGTATCATCTACGAGCAGTACTTC.

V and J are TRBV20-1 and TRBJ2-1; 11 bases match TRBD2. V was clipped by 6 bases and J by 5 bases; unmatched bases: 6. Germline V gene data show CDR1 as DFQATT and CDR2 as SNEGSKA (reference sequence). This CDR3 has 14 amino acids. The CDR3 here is CSASRLAGHNEQFF. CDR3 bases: TGCAGTGCCAGCAGACTAGCGGGGCACAATGAGCAGTTCTTC.

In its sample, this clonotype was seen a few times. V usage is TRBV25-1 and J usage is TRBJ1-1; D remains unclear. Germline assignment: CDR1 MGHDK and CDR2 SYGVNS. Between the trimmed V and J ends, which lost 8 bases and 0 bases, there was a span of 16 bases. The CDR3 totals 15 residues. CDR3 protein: CASHPGWNMNTEAFF. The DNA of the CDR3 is TGTGCCAGCCACCCAGGATGGAACATGAACACTGAAGCTTTCTTT. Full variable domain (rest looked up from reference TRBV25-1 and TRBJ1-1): EADIYQTPRYLVIGTGKKITLECSQTMGHDKMYWYQQDPGMELHLIHYSYGVNSTEKGDLSSESTVSRIRTEHFPLTLESARPSHTSQYLCASHPGWNMNTEAFFGQGTRLTVV.

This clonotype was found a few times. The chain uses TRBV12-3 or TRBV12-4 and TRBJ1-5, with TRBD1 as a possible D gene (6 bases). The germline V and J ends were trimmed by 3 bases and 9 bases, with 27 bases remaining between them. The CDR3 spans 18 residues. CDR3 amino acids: CASSLGGLGARFWWPQHF. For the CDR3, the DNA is TGTGCCAGCAGTTTGGGTGGGTTGGGGGCGCGGTTCTGGTGGCCCCAGCATTTT.

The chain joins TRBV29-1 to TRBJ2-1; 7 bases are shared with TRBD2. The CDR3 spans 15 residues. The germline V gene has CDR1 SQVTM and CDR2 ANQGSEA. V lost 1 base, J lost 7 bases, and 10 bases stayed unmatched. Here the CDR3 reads CSVEVELAVVNEQFF. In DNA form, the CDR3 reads TGCAGCGTTGAAGTGGAGCTAGCGGTGGTGAATGAGCAGTTCTTC.

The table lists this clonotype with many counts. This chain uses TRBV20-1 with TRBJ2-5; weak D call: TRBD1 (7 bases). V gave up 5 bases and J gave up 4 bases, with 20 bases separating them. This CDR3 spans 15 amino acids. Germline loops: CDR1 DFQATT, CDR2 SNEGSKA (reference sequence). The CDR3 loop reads CSARRQGLRSETQYF. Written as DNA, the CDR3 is TGCAGTGCTCGAAGACAGGGACTCCGGTCAGAGACCCAGTACTTC.

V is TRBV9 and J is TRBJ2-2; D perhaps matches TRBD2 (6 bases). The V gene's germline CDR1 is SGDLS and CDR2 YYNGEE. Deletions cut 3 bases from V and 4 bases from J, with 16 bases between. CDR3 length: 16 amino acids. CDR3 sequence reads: CASSGGGGVITGELFF. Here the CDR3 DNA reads TGTGCCAGCAGCGGCGGTGGCGGGGTTATCACCGGGGAGCTGTTTTTT. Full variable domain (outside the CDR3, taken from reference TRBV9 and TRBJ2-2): DSGVTQTPKHLITATGQRVTLRCSPRSGDLSVYWYQQSLDQGLQFLIQYYNGEERAKGNILERFSAQQFPDLHSELNLSSLELGDSALYFCASSGGGGVITGELFFGEGSRLTVL.

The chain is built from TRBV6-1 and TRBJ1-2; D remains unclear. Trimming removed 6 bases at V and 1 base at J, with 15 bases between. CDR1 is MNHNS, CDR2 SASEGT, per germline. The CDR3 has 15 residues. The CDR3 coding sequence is TGTGCCAGCAGGGGGTCGGCAACCATTAACTATGGCTACACCTTC. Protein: CASRGSATINYGYTF.

The CDR3 bases are TGCGCCAGCAGCAGATCCCGGGACAGGGGATCAGATACGCAGTATTTT. This gives the protein CASSRSRDRGSDTQYF. The V call is TRBV4-1, the J call TRBJ2-3, with 10 bases lining up with TRBD1. Germline lookup yields CDR1 MGHRA and CDR2 YSYEKL. V dropped 5 bases and J dropped 4; count of bases not matched to a gene: 9. This CDR3 is 16 amino acids long.

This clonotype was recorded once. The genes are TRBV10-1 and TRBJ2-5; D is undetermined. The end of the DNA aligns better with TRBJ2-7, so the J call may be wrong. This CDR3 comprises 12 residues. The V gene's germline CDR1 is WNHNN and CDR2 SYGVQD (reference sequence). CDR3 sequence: CASSKGFDEQYF. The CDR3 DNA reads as TGCGCCAGCAGTAAGGGTTTCGACGAGCAGTACTTC.

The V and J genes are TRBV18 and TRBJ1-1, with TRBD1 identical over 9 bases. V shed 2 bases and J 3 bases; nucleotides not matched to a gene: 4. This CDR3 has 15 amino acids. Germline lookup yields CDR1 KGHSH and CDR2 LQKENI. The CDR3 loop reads CASSPSRTGDTEAFF. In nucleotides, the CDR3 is TGTGCCAGCTCACCAAGCAGGACAGGGGACACTGAAGCTTTCTTT.

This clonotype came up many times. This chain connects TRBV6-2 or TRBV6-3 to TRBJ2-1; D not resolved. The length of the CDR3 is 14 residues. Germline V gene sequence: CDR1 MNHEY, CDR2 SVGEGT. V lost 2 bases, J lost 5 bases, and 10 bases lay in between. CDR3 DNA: TGTGCCAGCAGTTACCCGACACTGAACAATGAGCAGTTCTTC. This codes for CASSYPTLNNEQFF.

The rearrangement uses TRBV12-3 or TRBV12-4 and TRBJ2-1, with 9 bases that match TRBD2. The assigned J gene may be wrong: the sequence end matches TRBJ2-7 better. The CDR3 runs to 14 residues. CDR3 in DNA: TGTGCCAGCACCCCAGCGGGGGGAAACAATGAGCAGTACTTC. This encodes CASTPAGGNNEQYF.

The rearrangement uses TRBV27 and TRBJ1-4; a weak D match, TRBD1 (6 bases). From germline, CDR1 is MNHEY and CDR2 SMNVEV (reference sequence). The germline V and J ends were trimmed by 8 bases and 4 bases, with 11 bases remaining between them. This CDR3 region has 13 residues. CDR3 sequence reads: CASQRTVNEKLFF. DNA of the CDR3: TGTGCCAGCCAAAGGACAGTTAATGAAAAACTGTTTTTT.

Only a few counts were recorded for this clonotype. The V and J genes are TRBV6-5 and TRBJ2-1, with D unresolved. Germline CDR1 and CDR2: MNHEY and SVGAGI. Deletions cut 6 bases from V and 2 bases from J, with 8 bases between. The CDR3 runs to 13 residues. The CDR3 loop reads CASRRHTYNEQFF. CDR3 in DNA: TGTGCCAGCAGGAGACATACCTACAATGAGCAGTTCTTC.

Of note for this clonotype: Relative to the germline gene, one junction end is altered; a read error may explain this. The CDR3 region is CAISDSAGGGQPRHF. The CDR3 DNA is TGTGCCATCAGTGACTCCGCTGGTGGGGGTCAGCCCCGGCATTTT. J is TRBJ1-5 and V is TRBV10-3; possible D gene TRBD1, 5 bases. There are 15 residues in the CDR3. Germline V gene sequence: CDR1 ENHRY, CDR2 SYGVKD.

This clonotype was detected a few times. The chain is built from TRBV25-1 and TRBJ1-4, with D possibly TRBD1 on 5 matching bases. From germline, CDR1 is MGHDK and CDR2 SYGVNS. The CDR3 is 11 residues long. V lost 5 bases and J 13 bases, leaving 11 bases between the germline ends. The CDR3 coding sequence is TGTGCCAGCAGTACCCGGGACGGACTGTTTTTT. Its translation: CASSTRDGLFF.

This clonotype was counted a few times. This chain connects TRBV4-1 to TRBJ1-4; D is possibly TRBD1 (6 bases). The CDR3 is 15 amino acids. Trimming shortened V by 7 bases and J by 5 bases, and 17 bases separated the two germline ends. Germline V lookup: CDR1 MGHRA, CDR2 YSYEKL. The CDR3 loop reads CASTTNEGGNEKLFF. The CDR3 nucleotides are TGCGCCAGCACCACGAACGAGGGGGGCAATGAAAAACTGTTTTTT.

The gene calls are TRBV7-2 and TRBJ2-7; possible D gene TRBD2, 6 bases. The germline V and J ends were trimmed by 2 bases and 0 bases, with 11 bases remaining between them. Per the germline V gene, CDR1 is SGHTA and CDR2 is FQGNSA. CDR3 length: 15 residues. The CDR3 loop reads CASSLTEGLSYEQYF. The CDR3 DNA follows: TGTGCCAGCAGCTTAACGGAGGGACTCTCCTACGAGCAGTACTTC.

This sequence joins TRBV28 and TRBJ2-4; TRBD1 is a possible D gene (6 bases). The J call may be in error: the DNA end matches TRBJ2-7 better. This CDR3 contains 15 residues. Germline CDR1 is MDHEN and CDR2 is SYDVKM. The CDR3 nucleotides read TGTGCCAGCAGTATCCCCAGGGGCGGCAACTACGAGCAGTACTTC. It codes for CASSIPRGGNYEQYF.

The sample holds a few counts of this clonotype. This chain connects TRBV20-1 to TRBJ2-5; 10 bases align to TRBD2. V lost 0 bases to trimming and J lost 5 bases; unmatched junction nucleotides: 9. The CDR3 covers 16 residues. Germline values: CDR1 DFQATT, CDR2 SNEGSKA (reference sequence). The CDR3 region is CSARDPASGSQETQYF. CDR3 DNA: TGCAGTGCTAGAGATCCGGCTAGCGGGAGTCAGGAGACCCAGTACTTC.